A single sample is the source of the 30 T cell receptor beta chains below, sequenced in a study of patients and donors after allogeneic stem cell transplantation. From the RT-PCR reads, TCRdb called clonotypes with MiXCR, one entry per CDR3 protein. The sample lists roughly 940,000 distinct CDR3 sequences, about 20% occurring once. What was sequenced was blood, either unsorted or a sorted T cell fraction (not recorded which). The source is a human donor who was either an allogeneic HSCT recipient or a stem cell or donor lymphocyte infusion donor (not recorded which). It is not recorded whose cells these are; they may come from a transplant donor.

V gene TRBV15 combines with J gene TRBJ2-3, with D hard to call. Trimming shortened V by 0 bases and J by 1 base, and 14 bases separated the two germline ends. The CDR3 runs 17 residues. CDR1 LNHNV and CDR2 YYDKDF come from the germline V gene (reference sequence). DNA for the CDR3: TGTGCCACCAGCAGAGATTTAAAGGATCTCCGCACAGATACGCAGTATTTT. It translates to CATSRDLKDLRTDTQYF.

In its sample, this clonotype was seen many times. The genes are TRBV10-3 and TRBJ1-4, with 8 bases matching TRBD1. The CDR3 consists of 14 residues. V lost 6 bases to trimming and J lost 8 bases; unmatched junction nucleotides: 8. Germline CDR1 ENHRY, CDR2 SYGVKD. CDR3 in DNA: TGTGCCATCAGGGAAGGGACAGGCGGCGAAAAACTGTTTTTT. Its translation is CAIREGTGGEKLFF.

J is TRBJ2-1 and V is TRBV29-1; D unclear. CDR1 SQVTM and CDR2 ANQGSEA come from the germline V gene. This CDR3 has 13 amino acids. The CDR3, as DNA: TGCAGTCAGAAAAGTGATCGTTACAATGAGCAGTTCTTC. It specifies CSQKSDRYNEQFF.

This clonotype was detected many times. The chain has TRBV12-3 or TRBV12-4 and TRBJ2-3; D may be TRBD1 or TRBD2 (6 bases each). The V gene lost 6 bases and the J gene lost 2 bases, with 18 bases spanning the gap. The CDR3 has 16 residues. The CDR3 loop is CASSPWGAKYTDTQYF. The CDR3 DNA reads TGTGCCAGCAGCCCCTGGGGGGCCAAATACACAGATACGCAGTATTTT.

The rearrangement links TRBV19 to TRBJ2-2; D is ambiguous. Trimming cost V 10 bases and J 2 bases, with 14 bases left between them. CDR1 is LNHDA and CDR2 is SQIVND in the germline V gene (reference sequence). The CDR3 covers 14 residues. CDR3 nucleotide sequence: TGTGCCACTCGACCCGGGCAAAACACCGGGGAGCTGTTTTTT. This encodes CATRPGQNTGELFF.

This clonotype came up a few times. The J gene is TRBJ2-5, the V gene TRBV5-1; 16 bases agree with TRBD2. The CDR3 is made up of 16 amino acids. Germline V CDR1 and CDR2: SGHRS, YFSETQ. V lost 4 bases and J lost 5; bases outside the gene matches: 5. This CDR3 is CASSGTSGRAGETQYF. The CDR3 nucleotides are TGCGCCAGCAGCGGGACTAGCGGGAGGGCCGGGGAGACCCAGTACTTC.

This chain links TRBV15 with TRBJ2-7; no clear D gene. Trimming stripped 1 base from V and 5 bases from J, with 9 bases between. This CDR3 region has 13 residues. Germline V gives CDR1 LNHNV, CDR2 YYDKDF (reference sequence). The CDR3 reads CATSRVIFNEQYF. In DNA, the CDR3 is TGTGCCACCAGCAGAGTCATTTTTAACGAGCAGTACTTC.

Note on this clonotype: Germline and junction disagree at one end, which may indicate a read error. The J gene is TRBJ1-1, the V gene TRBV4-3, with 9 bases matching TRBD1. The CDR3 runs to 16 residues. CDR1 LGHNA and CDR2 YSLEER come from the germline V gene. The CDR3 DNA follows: TGCGCCAGCACCCAAAGTCGGGACAGGGCGAACACTGAAGCTTTCTTT. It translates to CASTQSRDRANTEAFF.

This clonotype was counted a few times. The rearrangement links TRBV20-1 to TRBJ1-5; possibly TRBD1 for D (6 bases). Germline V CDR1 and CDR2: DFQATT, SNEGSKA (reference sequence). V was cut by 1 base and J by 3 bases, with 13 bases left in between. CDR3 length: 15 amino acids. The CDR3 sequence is CSARVSGQLNQPQHF. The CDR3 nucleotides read TGCAGTGCTAGAGTATCCGGACAGCTCAATCAGCCCCAGCATTTT.

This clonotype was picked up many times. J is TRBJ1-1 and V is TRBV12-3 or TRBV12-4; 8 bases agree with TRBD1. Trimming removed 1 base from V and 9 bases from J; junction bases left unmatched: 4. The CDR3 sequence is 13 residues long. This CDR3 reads CASSLGWTGKAFF. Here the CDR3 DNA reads TGTGCCAGCAGTTTAGGCTGGACAGGGAAAGCTTTCTTT.

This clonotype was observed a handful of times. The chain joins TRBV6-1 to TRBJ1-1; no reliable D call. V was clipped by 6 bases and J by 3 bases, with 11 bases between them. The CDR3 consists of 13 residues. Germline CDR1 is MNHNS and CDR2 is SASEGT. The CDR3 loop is CASSDSHYTEAFF. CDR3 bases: TGTGCCAGCAGCGATTCTCACTACACTGAAGCTTTCTTT.

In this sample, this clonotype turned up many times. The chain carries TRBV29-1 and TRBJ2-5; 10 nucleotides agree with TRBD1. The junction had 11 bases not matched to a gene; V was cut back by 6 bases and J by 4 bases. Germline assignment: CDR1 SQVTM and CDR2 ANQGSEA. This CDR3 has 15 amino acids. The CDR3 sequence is CSVEPGQGRSETQYF. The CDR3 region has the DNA TGCAGCGTGGAACCGGGACAGGGGAGATCAGAGACCCAGTACTTC.

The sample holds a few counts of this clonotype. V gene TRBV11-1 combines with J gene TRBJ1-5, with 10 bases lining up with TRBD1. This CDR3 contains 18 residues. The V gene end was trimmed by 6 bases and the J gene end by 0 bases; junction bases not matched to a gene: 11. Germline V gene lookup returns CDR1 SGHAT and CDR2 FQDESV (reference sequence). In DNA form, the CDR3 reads TGTGCCAGCAGTGCCGGGACAGGGGTGTTAGGTAGCAATCAGCCCCAGCATTTT. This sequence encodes CASSAGTGVLGSNQPQHF.

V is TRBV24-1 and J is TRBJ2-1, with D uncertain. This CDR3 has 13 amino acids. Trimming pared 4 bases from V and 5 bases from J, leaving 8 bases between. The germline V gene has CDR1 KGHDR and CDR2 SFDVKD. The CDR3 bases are TGTGCCACCAGTGAACAACCCGACAATGAGCAGTTCTTC. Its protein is CATSEQPDNEQFF.

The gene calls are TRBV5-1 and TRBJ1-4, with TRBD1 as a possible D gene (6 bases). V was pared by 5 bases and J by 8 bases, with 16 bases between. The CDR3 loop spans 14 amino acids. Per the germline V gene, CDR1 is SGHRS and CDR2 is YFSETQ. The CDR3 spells CASSLTDGTEKLFF. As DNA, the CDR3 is TGCGCCAGCAGTCTCACAGATGGGACAGAAAAACTGTTTTTT. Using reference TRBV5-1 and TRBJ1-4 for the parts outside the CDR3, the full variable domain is KAGVTQTPRYLIKTRGQQVTLSCSPISGHRSVSWYQQTPGQGLQFLFEYFSETQRNKGNFPGRFSGRQFSNSRSEMNVSTLELGDSALYLCASSLTDGTEKLFFGSGTQLSVL.

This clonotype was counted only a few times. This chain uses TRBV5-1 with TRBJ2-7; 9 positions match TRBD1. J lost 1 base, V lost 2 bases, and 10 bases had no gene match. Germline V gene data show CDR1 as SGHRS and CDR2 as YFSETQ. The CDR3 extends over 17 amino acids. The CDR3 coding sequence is TGCGCCAGCAGCTTACCACCCCCGGGACAGGGTTCCTACGAGCAGTACTTC. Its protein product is CASSLPPPGQGSYEQYF.

The CDR3 sequence: CSARASGGAPNEQFF. CDR3 sequence (DNA): TGCAGTGCTAGGGCTAGCGGGGGGGCTCCCAATGAGCAGTTCTTC. The chain recombines TRBV20-1 with TRBJ2-1; 12 bases fit TRBD2. The CDR3 loop spans 15 amino acids. J gave up 6 bases and V 3 bases, and 6 bases lay outside the gene matches. Germline values: CDR1 DFQATT, CDR2 SNEGSKA (reference sequence).

CDR3 residues: CASSNGRILHNYGYTF. The CDR3 coding sequence is TGTGCCAGCAGCAATGGACGGATTCTTCATAACTATGGCTACACCTTC. The rearrangement links TRBV21-1 to TRBJ1-2. TRBV21-1 counts as a pseudogene. The CDR3 is made up of 16 amino acids.

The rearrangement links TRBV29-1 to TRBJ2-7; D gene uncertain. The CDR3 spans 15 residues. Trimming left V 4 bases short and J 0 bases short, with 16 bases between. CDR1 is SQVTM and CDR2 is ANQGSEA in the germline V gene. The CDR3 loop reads CSVAAWITDSYEQYF. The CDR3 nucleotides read TGCAGCGTTGCAGCGTGGATTACCGACTCCTACGAGCAGTACTTC.

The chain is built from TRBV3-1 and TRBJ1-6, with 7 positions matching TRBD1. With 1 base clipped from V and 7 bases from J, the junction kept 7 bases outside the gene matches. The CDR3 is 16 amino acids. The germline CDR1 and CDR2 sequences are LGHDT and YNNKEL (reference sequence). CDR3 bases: TGTGCCAGCAGCCAAGCCGGACAGGTTTTCAATTCACCCCTCCACTTT. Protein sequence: CASSQAGQVFNSPLHF.

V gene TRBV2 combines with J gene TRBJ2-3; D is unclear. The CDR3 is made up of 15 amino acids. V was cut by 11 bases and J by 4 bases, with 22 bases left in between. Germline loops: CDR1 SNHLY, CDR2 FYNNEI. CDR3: CAGGVTILGPDTQYF. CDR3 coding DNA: TGTGCCGGTGGGGTAACGATTCTCGGCCCAGATACGCAGTATTTT.

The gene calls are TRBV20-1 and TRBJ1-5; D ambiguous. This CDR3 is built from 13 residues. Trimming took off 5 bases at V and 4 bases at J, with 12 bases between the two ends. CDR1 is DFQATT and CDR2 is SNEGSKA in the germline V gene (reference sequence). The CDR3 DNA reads TGCAGTGCTCGGTACGACCAGAATCAGCCCCAGCATTTT. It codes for CSARYDQNQPQHF.

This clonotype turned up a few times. DNA of the CDR3: TGTGCCAGCAGTTACTCAGTCCCTGGGCCAGCTAATCAGCCCCAGCATTTT. This translates into CASSYSVPGPANQPQHF. The chain carries TRBV6-5 and TRBJ1-5; no clear D. V lost 0 bases, J lost 4 bases, and 16 bases lay in between. The germline V gene has CDR1 MNHEY and CDR2 SVGAGI. This CDR3 contains 17 residues.

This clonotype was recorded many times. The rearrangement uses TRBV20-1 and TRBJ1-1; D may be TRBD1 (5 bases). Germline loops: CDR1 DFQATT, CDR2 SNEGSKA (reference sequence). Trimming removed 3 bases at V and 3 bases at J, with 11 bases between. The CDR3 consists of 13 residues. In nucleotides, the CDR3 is TGCAGTGCTAGTAGGGGTCAACACACTGAAGCTTTCTTT. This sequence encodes CSASRGQHTEAFF.

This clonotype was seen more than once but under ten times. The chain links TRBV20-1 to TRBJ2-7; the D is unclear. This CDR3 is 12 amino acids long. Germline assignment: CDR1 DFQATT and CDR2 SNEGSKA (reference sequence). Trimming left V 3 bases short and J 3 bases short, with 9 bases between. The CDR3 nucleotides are TGCAGTGCTAGGTCTCAGCACTACGAGCAGTACTTC. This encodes CSARSQHYEQYF.

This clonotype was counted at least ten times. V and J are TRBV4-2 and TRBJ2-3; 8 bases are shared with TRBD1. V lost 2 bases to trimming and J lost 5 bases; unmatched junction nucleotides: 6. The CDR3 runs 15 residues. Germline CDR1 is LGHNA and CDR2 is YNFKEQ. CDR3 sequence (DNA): TGTGCCAGCAGCCAACAGGGGGCGCGGGAAGATACGCAGTATTTT. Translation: CASSQQGAREDTQYF.

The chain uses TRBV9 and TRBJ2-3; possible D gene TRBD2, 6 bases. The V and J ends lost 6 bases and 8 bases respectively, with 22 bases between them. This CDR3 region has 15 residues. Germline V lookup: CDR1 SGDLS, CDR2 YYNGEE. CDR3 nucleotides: TGTGCCAGCAACTCATTAGGTACTCAGGAGGGTACGCAGTATTTT. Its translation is CASNSLGTQEGTQYF.

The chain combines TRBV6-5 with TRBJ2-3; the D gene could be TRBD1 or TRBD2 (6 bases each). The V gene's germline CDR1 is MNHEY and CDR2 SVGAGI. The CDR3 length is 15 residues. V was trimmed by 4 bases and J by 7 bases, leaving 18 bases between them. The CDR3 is CASSFDWGALNTQYF. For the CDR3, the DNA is TGTGCCAGCAGTTTCGATTGGGGGGCATTGAATACGCAGTATTTT.

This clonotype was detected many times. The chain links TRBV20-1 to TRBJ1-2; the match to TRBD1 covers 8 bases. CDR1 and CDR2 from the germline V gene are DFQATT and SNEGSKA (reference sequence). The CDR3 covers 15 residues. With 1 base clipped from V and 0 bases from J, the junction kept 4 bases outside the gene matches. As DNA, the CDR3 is TGCAGTGCTAGAGGTCAGGGGGCAACTAACTATGGCTACACCTTC. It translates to CSARGQGATNYGYTF.

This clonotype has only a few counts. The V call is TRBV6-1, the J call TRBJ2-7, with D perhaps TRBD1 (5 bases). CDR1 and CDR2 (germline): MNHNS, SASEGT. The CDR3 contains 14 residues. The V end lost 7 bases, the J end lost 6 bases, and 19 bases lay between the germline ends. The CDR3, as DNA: TGTGCCAGCACCCCAGACAGTTATCCCTCCGAGCAGTACTTC. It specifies CASTPDSYPSEQYF.